This T cell receptor (beta chain) stems from a study of blood T cell repertoires in COVID-19. Study in general: There were acute and convalescent COVID-19 samples, and they came from the United States, Italy and Spain. T cells, B-cell-depleted T cells, or PBMCs supplied cDNA or gDNA.

The CDR3 is 15 residues long. The junction had 8 bases not matched to a gene; V was cut back by 7 bases and J by 2 bases. CDR1 and CDR2 from the germline V gene are LNHDA and SQIVND (reference sequence). Original methodology: Reference gene primer amplification in the assay estimated nucleated cell counts. Measured with immunoSEQ multiplex PCR; TCRdb has only the in-frame clones, and not every one. The V and J calls and the clone size are those of that table, but D and trimming were determined from the DNA. The sample gives tens of thousands of clones, more than 65% of which show up once; about 29% is in the top ten.

Sequencing was done on a sample of peripheral blood. This clonotype was obtained from a man older than 75 with active or convalescent COVID-19. V and J are TRBV19 and TRBJ1-5; the match to TRBD1 covers 7 bases. CDR3 residues: CASKKEGAGNQPQHF. The CDR3, as DNA: TGTGCCAGTAAGAAGGAGGGGGCCGGCAATCAGCCCCAGCATTTT.